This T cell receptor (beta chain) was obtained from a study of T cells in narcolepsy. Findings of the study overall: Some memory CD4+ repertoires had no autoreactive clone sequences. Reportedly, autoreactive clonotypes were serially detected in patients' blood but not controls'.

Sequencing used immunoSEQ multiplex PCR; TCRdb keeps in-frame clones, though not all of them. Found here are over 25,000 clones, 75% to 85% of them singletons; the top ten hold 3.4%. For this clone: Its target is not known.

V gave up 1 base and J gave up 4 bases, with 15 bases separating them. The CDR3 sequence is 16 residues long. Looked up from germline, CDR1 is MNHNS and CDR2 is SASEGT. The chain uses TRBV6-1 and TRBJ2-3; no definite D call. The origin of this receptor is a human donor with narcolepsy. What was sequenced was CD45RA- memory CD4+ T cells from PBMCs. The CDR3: CASSEGRPPFSDTQYF. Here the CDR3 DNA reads TGTGCCAGCAGTGAAGGAAGGCCCCCTTTTTCAGATACGCAGTATTTT.